Presented here are 15 T cell receptor beta chains from one specimen sequenced in a study of blood T cell repertoires in COVID-19. TCRdb's table, derived via immunoSEQ multiplex PCR, lists solely in-frame clones and lacks some. This table has 170,000 or so clones, roughly 80% appearing once. The sample comprised peripheral blood. These receptor sequences come from a human donor in a cohort sampled during active COVID-19.

This clone appeared a few times. The chain carries TRBV6-6 and TRBJ1-5, with TRBD1 identical over 7 bases. CDR3 size: 15 residues. Germline V gives CDR1 MNHNY, CDR2 SVGAGI (reference sequence). V trimming: 5 bases; J trimming: 3 bases; junction bases outside the gene matches: 7. The DNA of the CDR3 is TGTGCCAGCAGTCAGGGGGTAGCGACCAATCAGCCCCAGCATTTT. It translates to CASSQGVATNQPQHF.

The chain carries TRBV24-1 and TRBJ1-1, with D unresolved. Germline V CDR1 and CDR2: KGHDR, SFDVKD. Between the trimmed V and J ends, which lost 4 bases and 1 base, there was a span of 9 bases. CDR3 length: 14 amino acids. CDR3 in amino acids: CATSERGRNTEAFF. The CDR3 bases are TGTGCCACCAGTGAAAGAGGGCGGAACACTGAAGCTTTCTTT.

CDR3 protein: CASSQAGNYGYTF. The CDR3 region has the DNA TGTGCCAGCAGCCAGGCGGGAAACTATGGCTACACCTTC. The chain combines TRBV11-2 with TRBJ1-2; D gene uncertain. The germline CDR1 and CDR2 sequences are SGHAT and FQNNGV. Trimming took off 5 bases at V and 2 bases at J, with 9 bases between the two ends. This CDR3 comprises 13 residues.

This chain links TRBV7-9 with TRBJ1-5, with 9 bases aligning to TRBD1. This CDR3 has 16 residues. The germline CDR1 and CDR2 sequences are SEHNR and FQNEAQ (reference sequence). Trimming took 4 bases from V and 2 from J; bases not matched to a gene: 6. In DNA, the CDR3 is TGTGCCAGCAGCTCCGAGGACAGGGGCCGCAATCAGCCCCAGCATTTT. Its protein product is CASSSEDRGRNQPQHF. Based on the CDR3 plus reference TRBV7-9 and TRBJ1-5, the full variable domain is DTGVSQNPRHKITKRGQNVTFRCDPISEHNRLYWYRQTLGQGPEFLTYFQNEAQLEKSRLLSDRFSAERPKGSFSTLEIQRTEQGDSAMYLCASSSEDRGRNQPQHFGDGTRLSIL.

This clone has just a few counts. This sequence joins TRBV5-1 and TRBJ2-7, with D possibly TRBD2 on 5 matching bases. The germline CDR1 and CDR2 sequences are SGHRS and YFSETQ. V was cut by 1 base and J by 2 bases, with 7 bases left in between. The CDR3 runs 13 residues. The CDR3 sequence is CASSLTSPYEQYF. The CDR3, as DNA: TGCGCCAGCAGCTTGACTAGTCCCTACGAGCAGTACTTC.

The chain recombines TRBV13 with TRBJ2-7; TRBD1 matches 7 bases. With 5 bases clipped from V and 6 bases from J, the junction kept 13 bases outside the gene matches. Germline V gene data show CDR1 as PRHDT and CDR2 as FYEKMQ (reference sequence). The CDR3 has 15 residues. The CDR3 bases are TGTGCCAGCAGCCCCCGGCCGACAGGGAGCGGCGAGCAGTACTTC. It is translated as CASSPRPTGSGEQYF.

The chain has TRBV19 and TRBJ2-7, with 8 bases matching TRBD1. V lost 10 bases and J lost 2; bases outside the gene matches: 4. The CDR3 spans 12 residues. Germline CDR1 reads LNHDA; CDR2 reads SQIVND (reference sequence). The CDR3, as DNA: TGTGCCACACAGGGGGGCCCCTACGAGCAGTACTTC. Encoded protein: CATQGGPYEQYF.

This clone was seen a handful of times. The chain uses TRBV7-2 and TRBJ1-5, with D possibly TRBD1 on 6 matching bases. CDR1 is SGHTA and CDR2 is FQGNSA in the germline V gene. The CDR3 runs 15 residues. Deletions cut 5 bases from V and 3 bases from J, with 14 bases between. The CDR3 DNA is TGTGCCAGCAGCCCATGGCAGGGGCTCAATCAGCCCCAGCATTTT. It yields the protein CASSPWQGLNQPQHF.

This clone was seen a single time. The chain links TRBV19 to TRBJ1-1, with D possibly being TRBD1 (5 bases). There are 14 residues in the CDR3. Germline CDR1 reads LNHDA; CDR2 reads SQIVND (reference sequence). Between the trimmed V and J ends, which lost 9 bases and 2 bases, there was a span of 16 bases. This CDR3 is CASPGRGLNTEAFF. CDR3 DNA sequence: TGTGCCAGCCCAGGGAGGGGATTAAACACTGAAGCTTTCTTT.

V is TRBV11-3 and J is TRBJ2-3, with 15 bases fitting TRBD2. This CDR3 region has 16 residues. Trimming removed 5 bases from V and 6 bases from J; junction bases left unmatched: 6. Germline assignment: CDR1 SGHNT and CDR2 YENEEA. The CDR3 here is CASSRGLAGGGDTQYF. The DNA of the CDR3 is TGTGCCAGCAGCCGGGGACTAGCGGGAGGTGGGGATACGCAGTATTTT.

The chain joins TRBV11-2 to TRBJ1-4; 11 positions agree with TRBD1. Losses at the gene ends were 5 bases for V and 4 bases for J; bases not matched to a gene: 9. This CDR3 spans 17 amino acids. Germline assignment: CDR1 SGHAT and CDR2 FQNNGV. The CDR3 coding sequence is TGTGCCAGCAGCATCCGGACAGGGGGCTGGGTTAATGAAAAACTGTTTTTT. It codes for CASSIRTGGWVNEKLFF.

CDR3 sequence: CATLTGGGNTIYF. DNA for the CDR3: TGTGCCACATTGACAGGGGGTGGAAACACCATATATTTT. The J gene is TRBJ1-3, the V gene TRBV6-5, with 9 nucleotides matching TRBD1. V gave up 10 bases and J gave up 3 bases; unmatched junction bases: 4. Germline V gives CDR1 MNHEY, CDR2 SVGAGI. The CDR3 is made up of 13 amino acids.

With regard to this clone: This same CDR3 is encoded by further DNA sequences in the sample. DNA of the CDR3: TGTGCCAGCAGCTCGGACAGCTACGAGCAGTACTTC. Its protein is CASSSDSYEQYF. The chain carries TRBV14 and TRBJ2-7; D is perhaps TRBD1 (6 bases). CDR3 size: 12 residues. The V gene's germline CDR1 is SGHDN and CDR2 FVKESK. Trimming stripped 5 bases from V and 3 bases from J, with 8 bases between.

CDR3 residues: CASSWNGQLQETQYF. CDR3 DNA: TGTGCCAGCAGTTGGAATGGACAGCTCCAAGAGACCCAGTACTTC. The chain links TRBV11-2 to TRBJ2-5; D is possibly TRBD1 (6 bases). Germline V gives CDR1 SGHAT, CDR2 FQNNGV. This CDR3 contains 15 residues. Between the trimmed V and J ends, which lost 6 bases and 1 base, there was a span of 15 bases.

This chain's CDR3 is CASSQDDTGELFF. CDR3 sequence (DNA): TGCGCCAGCAGCCAAGACGACACCGGGGAGCTGTTTTTT. The chain combines TRBV4-1 with TRBJ2-2; D gene uncertain. V shed 0 bases and J shed 3 bases, with 2 bases lying between them. CDR3 length equals 13 residues. Germline lookup yields CDR1 MGHRA and CDR2 YSYEKL.